These T cell receptor beta chains were read from a single sample in a study of Ad26.COV2.S vaccination and SARS-CoV-2 variants. The data were produced by immunoSEQ multiplex PCR, yet TCRdb's version contains in-frame clones alone and is incomplete. The table lists around 300,000 clones, roughly nine tenths of them singletons. Sequenced material: peripheral blood, taken in a trial of Ad26.COV2.S vaccine versus placebo. These receptors came from a person aged 18 to 59 who received the Ad26.COV2.S COVID-19 vaccine or a placebo. Both conserved end residues are part of each CDR3. A D gene is named only where the DNA matches it firmly. Expanded clones are given a class, and other clones once, few, many or no size at all.

j_call	cdr3_length	clone_size	v_call	d_call	cdr3_aa	cdr3_nt
TRBJ2-3	12	once	TRBV19	NA	CASSVNYDTQYF	TGTGCCAGTAGTGTTAATTATGATACGCAGTATTTT
TRBJ2-3	16	NA	TRBV27	NA	CASSSPLVGGTDTQYF	TGTGCCAGCAGTTCTCCCCTAGTGGGCGGCACAGATACGCAGTATTTT
TRBJ2-5	13	NA	TRBV18	NA	CASSPGIGETQYF	TGTGCCAGCTCACCGGGGATTGGGGAGACCCAGTACTTC
TRBJ2-2	15	once	TRBV6-5	NA	CASTTQGTHTGELFF	TGTGCCAGCACCACGCAGGGGACCCACACCGGGGAGCTGTTTTTT
TRBJ1-4	14	NA	TRBV19	NA	CASRETGGGEKLFF	TGTGCCAGTCGAGAAACCGGAGGGGGGGAAAAACTGTTTTTT
TRBJ1-1	16	few	TRBV4-2	NA	CASSQAPRWGNTEAFF	TGTGCCAGCAGCCAAGCGCCCCGGTGGGGGAACACTGAAGCTTTCTTT
TRBJ1-3	14	NA	TRBV5-5	NA	CASSLEGYGNTIYF	TGTGCCAGCAGCTTGGAAGGGTACGGAAACACCATATATTTT
TRBJ2-5	14	NA	TRBV6-5	TRBD1	CASSSGQGRGAQYF	TGTGCCAGCAGTTCCGGACAGGGAAGAGGGGCCCAGTACTTC
TRBJ2-7	15	NA	TRBV25-1	NA	CASSEWAAGSYEQYF	TGTGCCAGCAGTGAATGGGCGGCAGGCTCCTACGAGCAGTACTTC
TRBJ2-7	15	NA	TRBV27	NA	CASSVDMPSSYEQYF	TGTGCCAGCAGTGTCGACATGCCGAGCTCCTACGAGCAGTACTTC
TRBJ1-6	16	NA	TRBV19	NA	CASSPTFGKVGSPLHF	TGTGCCAGTAGTCCCACATTTGGAAAGGTGGGTTCACCCCTCCACTTT
TRBJ1-1	15	once	TRBV6-2/TRBV6-3	NA	CASSQPSPLNTEAFF	TGTGCCAGCAGCCAGCCGTCCCCCCTGAACACTGAAGCTTTCTTT
TRBJ1-2	15	NA	TRBV9	NA	CASSVEGRTRDGYTF	TGTGCCAGCAGCGTAGAGGGCAGGACAAGGGATGGCTACACCTTC
TRBJ2-5	14	NA	TRBV15	TRBD2	CATVGGGYRETQYF	TGTGCCACCGTCGGGGGAGGGTATCGAGAGACCCAGTACTTC
TRBJ1-2	14	NA	TRBV6-5	TRBD1	CASASDRASYGYTF	TGTGCCAGCGCATCCGACAGGGCCTCGTACGGCTACACCTTC
TRBJ1-5	15	NA	TRBV6-2/TRBV6-3	TRBD1	CASSYLTGGNQPQHF	TGTGCCAGCAGTTACTTGACAGGGGGGAATCAGCCCCAGCATTTT
TRBJ1-4	14	once	TRBV5-8	NA	CASSFSGLGEKLFF	TGTGCCAGCAGCTTCTCGGGGCTGGGGGAAAAACTGTTTTTT
TRBJ1-6	13	NA	TRBV6-5	TRBD1	CASGQGAGSPLHF	TGTGCCAGCGGACAGGGGGCGGGTTCACCCCTCCACTTT
TRBJ1-1	13	NA	TRBV19	NA	CASSIDRTRATFF	TGTGCCAGTAGTATAGACAGGACCCGGGCAACTTTCTTT
TRBJ1-1	14	NA	TRBV10-2	TRBD1	CASSVDRTGLGAFF	TGCGCCAGCAGTGTAGATAGGACAGGTTTAGGAGCTTTCTTT
TRBJ2-1	12	few	TRBV11-2	NA	CASSPEGHEQFF	TGTGCCAGCAGCCCCGAGGGCCATGAGCAGTTCTTC
TRBJ2-7	14	NA	TRBV5-1	NA	CASSYGPANYEQYF	TGCGCCAGCAGCTACGGGCCCGCTAACTACGAGCAGTACTTC